The next 4 T cell receptor beta chains were all read from a single sample in a study of T cell changes during pregnancy in multiple sclerosis. Generated by immunoSEQ multiplex PCR, the TCRdb table keeps only in-frame clones and is missing some. The top ten clones hold over 3.5% of a sample with fewer than 95,000 clones, 90% to 95% of them seen once. The sequenced sample was peripheral blood, obtained in the first trimester of pregnancy. The source of these receptors is a female donor with multiple sclerosis, enrolled in a pregnancy study.

The gene calls are TRBV14 and TRBJ2-1, with TRBD1 identical over 8 bases. The CDR3 has 15 residues. The V segment lost 3 bases and the J segment 4 bases; nucleotides outside the gene matches: 5. Germline CDR1 is SGHDN and CDR2 is FVKESK. CDR3 in DNA: TGTGCCAGCAGCCACTTAGGACAGGGATACAATGAGCAGTTCTTC. Translation gives CASSHLGQGYNEQFF.

V gene TRBV4-2 combines with J gene TRBJ2-3; 8 bases are shared with TRBD2. CDR1 and CDR2 (germline): LGHNA, YNFKEQ. With 1 base clipped from V and 4 bases from J, the junction kept 1 base outside the gene matches. This CDR3 contains 14 residues. Here the CDR3 DNA reads TGTGCCAGCAGCCAAGGACTAGCGTCAGATACGCAGTATTTT. Protein product: CASSQGLASDTQYF.

The chain recombines TRBV29-1 with TRBJ2-7; 11 bases fit TRBD2. With V trimmed by 3 bases and J by 0 bases, 4 bases remained unmatched. This CDR3 spans 15 amino acids. CDR1 is SQVTM, CDR2 ANQGSEA, per germline. CDR3 sequence (DNA): TGCAGCGTTGAGGGACTAGCGGTTTTCTCCTACGAGCAGTACTTC. This sequence encodes CSVEGLAVFSYEQYF.

DNA for the CDR3: TGTGCCAGCAGCGTAGGCCCCACTAGGGATTCCTACGAGCAGTACTTC. It is translated as CASSVGPTRDSYEQYF. The chain employs TRBV9 and TRBJ2-7, with D perhaps matching TRBD2 (5 bases). Per germline, CDR1 SGDLS and CDR2 YYNGEE. The CDR3 length is 16 residues. V gave up 0 bases and J gave up 1 base, with 14 bases separating them.